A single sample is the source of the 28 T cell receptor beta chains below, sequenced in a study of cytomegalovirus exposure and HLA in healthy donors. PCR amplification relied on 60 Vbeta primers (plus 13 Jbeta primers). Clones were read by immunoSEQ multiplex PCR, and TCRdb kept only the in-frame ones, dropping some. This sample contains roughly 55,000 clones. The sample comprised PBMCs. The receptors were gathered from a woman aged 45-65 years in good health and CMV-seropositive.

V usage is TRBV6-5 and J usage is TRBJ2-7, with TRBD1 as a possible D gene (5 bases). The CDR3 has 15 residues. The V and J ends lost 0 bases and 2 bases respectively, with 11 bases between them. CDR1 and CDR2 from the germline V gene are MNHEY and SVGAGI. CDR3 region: CASSYSTARAYEQYF. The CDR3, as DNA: TGTGCCAGCAGTTACTCGACGGCCAGGGCCTACGAGCAGTACTTC.

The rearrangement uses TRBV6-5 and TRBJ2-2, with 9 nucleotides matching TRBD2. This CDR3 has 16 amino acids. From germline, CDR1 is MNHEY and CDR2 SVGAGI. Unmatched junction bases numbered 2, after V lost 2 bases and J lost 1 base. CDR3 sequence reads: CASSYPSGMNTGELFF. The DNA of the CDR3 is TGTGCCAGCAGTTACCCTAGCGGGATGAACACCGGGGAGCTGTTTTTT.

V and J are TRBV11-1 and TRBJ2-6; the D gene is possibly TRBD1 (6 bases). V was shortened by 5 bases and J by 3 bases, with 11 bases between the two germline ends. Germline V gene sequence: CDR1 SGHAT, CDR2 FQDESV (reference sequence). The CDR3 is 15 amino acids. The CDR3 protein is CASSLDRIGANVLTF. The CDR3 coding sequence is TGTGCCAGCAGCCTCGACAGGATTGGGGCCAACGTCCTGACTTTC.

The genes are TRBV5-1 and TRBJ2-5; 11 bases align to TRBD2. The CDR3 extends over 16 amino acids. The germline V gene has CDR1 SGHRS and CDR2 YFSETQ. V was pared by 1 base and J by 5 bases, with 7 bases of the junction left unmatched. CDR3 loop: CASSLLAGGLVETQYF. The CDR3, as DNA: TGCGCCAGCAGCTTGCTAGCGGGGGGACTCGTGGAGACCCAGTACTTC.

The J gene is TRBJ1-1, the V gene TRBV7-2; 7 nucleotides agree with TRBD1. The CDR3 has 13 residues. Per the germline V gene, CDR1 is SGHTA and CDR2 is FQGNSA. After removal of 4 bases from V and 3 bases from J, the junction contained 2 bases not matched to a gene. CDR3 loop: CASSSQGYTEAFF. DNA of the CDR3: TGTGCCAGCAGCTCACAGGGGTACACTGAAGCTTTCTTT.

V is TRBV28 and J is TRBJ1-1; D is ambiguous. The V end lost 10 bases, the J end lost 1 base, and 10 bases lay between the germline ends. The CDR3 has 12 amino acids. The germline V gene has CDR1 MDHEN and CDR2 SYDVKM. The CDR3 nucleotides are TGTGCCACCTCGCTATCGAACACTGAAGCTTTCTTT. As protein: CATSLSNTEAFF.

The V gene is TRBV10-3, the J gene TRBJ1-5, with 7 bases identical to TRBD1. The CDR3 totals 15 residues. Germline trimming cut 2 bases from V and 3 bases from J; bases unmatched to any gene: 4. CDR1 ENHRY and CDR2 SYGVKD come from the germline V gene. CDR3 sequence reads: CAISEGQGDNQPQHF. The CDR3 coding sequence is TGTGCCATCAGTGAGGGGCAGGGGGACAATCAGCCCCAGCATTTT.

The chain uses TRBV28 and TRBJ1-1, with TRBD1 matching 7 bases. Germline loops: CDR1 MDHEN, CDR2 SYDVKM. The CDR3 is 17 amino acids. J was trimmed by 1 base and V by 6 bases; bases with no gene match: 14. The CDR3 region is CASSRASRGLRNTEAFF. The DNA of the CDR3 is TGTGCCAGCAGCCGAGCCTCCAGGGGGTTAAGGAACACTGAAGCTTTCTTT. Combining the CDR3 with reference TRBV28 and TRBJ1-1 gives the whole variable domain DVKVTQSSRYLVKRTGEKVFLECVQDMDHENMFWYRQDPGLGLRLIYFSYDVKMKEKGDIPEGYSVSREKKERFSLILESASTNQTSMYLCASSRASRGLRNTEAFFGQGTRLTVV.

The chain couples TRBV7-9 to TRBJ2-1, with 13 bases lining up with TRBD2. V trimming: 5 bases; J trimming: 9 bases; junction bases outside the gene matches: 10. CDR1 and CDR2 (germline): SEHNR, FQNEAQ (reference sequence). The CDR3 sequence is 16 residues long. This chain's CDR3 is CASSRKTSGRVGEQFF. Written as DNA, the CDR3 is TGTGCCAGCAGCCGAAAAACTAGCGGGAGGGTAGGTGAGCAGTTCTTC.

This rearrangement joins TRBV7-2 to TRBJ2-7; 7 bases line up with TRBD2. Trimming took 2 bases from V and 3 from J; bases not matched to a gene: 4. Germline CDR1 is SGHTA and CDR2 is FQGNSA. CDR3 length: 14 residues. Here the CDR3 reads CASSLSWTSYEQYF. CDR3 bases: TGTGCCAGCAGCTTATCCTGGACTAGCTACGAGCAGTACTTC.

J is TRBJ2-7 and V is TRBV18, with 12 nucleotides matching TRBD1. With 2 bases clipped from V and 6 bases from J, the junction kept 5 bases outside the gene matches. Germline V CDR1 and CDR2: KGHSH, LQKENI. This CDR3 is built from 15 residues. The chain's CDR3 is CASSPRGQGASEQYF. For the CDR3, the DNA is TGTGCCAGCTCACCAAGGGGACAGGGGGCGTCCGAGCAGTACTTC. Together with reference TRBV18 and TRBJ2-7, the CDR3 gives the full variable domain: NAGVMQNPRHLVRRRGQEARLRCSPMKGHSHVYWYRQLPEEGLKFMVYLQKENIIDESGMPKERFSAEFPKEGPSILRIQQVVRGDSAAYFCASSPRGQGASEQYFGPGTRLTVT.

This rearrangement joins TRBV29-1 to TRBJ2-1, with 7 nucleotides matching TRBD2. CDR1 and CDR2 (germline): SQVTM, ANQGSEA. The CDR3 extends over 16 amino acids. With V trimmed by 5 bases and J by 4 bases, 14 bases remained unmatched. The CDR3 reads CSVILLAGIPYNEQFF. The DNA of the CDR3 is TGCAGCGTTATCCTCTTAGCGGGCATTCCTTACAATGAGCAGTTCTTC.

CDR3 residues: CAWKQVGAFF. CDR3 bases: TGTGCCTGGAAACAGGTCGGGGCTTTCTTT. This chain uses TRBV30 with TRBJ1-1, with a weak D call TRBD1 (5 bases). V dropped 4 bases and J dropped 11 bases, with 11 bases sitting between them. CDR3 length equals 10 residues. Germline CDR1 is GTSNPN and CDR2 is SVGIG (reference sequence).

Here the CDR3 DNA reads TGCGCCAGCAGCTCGGGACAGCTTAATGAAAAACTGTTTTTT. It specifies CASSSGQLNEKLFF. The chain has TRBV5-1 and TRBJ1-4, with 7 bases fitting TRBD1. Trimming at V came to 3 bases and at J to 4 bases, leaving 3 bases not matched to a gene. CDR3 length: 14 amino acids. Germline assignment: CDR1 SGHRS and CDR2 YFSETQ.

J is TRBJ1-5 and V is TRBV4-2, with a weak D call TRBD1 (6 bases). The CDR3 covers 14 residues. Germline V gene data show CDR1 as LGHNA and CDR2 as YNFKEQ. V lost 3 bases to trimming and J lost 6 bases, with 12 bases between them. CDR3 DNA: TGTGCCAGCAGCCAGGCCAGGGGTGTTCAGCCCCAGCATTTT. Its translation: CASSQARGVQPQHF.

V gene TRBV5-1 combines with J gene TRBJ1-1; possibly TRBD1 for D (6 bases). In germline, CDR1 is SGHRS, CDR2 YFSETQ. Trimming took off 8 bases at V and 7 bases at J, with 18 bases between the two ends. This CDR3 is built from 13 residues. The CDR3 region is CASQFTGKGEAFF. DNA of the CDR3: TGCGCCAGTCAATTTACAGGGAAGGGTGAAGCTTTCTTT. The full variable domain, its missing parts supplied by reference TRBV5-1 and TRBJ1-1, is KAGVTQTPRYLIKTRGQQVTLSCSPISGHRSVSWYQQTPGQGLQFLFEYFSETQRNKGNFPGRFSGRQFSNSRSEMNVSTLELGDSALYLCASQFTGKGEAFFGQGTRLTVV.

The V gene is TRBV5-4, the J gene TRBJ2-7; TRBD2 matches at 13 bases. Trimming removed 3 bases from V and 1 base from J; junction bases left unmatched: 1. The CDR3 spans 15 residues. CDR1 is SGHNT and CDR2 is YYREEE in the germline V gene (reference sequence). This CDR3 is CASSSGLAGSYEQYF. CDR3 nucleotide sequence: TGTGCCAGCAGCTCGGGACTAGCGGGGTCCTACGAGCAGTACTTC.

The CDR3 sequence: CASSQGLGRENTGELFF. CDR3 coding DNA: TGCGCCAGCAGCCAAGGGCTGGGGCGTGAGAACACCGGGGAGCTGTTTTTT. The chain carries TRBV4-1 and TRBJ2-2; TRBD1 might be the D (5 bases). There are 17 residues in the CDR3. Germline assignment: CDR1 MGHRA and CDR2 YSYEKL. V was shortened by 1 base and J by 1 base, with 13 bases between the two germline ends.

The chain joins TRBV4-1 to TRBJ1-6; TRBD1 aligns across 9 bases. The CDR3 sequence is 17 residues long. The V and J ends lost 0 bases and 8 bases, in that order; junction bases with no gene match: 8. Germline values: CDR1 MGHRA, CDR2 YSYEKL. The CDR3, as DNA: TGCGCCAGCAGCCAAGATTCTTCTTGGGACAGGGATTCACCCCTCCACTTT. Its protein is CASSQDSSWDRDSPLHF.

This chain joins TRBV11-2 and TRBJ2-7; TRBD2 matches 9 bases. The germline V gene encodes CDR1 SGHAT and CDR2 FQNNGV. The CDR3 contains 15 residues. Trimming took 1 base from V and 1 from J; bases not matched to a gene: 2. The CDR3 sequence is CASSLVSGGSYEQYF. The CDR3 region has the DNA TGTGCCAGCAGCTTAGTTAGCGGGGGTTCCTACGAGCAGTACTTC. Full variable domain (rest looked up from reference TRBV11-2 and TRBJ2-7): EAGVAQSPRYKIIEKRQSVAFWCNPISGHATLYWYQQILGQGPKLLIQFQNNGVVDDSQLPKDRFSAERLKGVDSTLKIQPAKLEDSAVYLCASSLVSGGSYEQYFGPGTRLTVT.

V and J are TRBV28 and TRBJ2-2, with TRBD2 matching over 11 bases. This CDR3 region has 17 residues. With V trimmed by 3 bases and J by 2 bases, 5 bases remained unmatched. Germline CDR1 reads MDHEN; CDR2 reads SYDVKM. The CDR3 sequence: CASSFGSGRANTGELFF. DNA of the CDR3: TGTGCCAGCAGTTTTGGTAGCGGGAGGGCCAACACCGGGGAGCTGTTTTTT.

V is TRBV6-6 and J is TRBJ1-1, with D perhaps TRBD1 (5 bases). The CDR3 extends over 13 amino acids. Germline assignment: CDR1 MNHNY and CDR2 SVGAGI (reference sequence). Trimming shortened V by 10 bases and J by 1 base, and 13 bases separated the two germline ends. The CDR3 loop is CATRDRQNTEAFF. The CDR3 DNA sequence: TGTGCCACCAGAGACAGACAGAACACTGAAGCTTTCTTT.

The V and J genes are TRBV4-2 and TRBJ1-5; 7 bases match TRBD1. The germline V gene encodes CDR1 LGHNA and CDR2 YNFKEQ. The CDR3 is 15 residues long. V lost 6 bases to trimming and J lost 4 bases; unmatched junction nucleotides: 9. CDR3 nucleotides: TGTGCCAGCAGAGATACAGGGGCGGGAAATCAGCCCCAGCATTTT. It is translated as CASRDTGAGNQPQHF.

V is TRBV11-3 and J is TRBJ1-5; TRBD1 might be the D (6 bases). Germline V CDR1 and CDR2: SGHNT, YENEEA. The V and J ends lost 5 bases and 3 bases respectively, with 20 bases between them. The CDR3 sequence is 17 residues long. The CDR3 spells CASSRKRQVNFNQPQHF. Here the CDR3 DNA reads TGTGCCAGCAGCCGCAAACGACAGGTGAATTTCAATCAGCCCCAGCATTTT.

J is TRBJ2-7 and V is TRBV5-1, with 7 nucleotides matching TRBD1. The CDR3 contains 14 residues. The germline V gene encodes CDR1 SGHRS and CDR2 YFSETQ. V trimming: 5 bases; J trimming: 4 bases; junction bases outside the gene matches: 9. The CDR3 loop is CASRAGTVEYEQYF. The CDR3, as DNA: TGCGCCAGCAGGGCCGGGACAGTGGAATACGAGCAGTACTTC.

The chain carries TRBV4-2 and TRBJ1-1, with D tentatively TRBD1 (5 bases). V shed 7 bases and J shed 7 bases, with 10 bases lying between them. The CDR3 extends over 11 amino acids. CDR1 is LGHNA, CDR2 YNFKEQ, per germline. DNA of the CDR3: TGTGCCAGCACCCAGGGCCGTGAAGCTTTCTTT. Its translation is CASTQGREAFF.

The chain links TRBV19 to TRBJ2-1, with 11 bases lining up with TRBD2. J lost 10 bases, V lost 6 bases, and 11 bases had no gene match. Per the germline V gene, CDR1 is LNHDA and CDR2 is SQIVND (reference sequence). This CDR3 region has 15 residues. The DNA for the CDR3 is TGTGCCAGTAGCAAACTAGCGGGAGTTCTTCGGGAGCAGTTCTTC. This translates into CASSKLAGVLREQFF.

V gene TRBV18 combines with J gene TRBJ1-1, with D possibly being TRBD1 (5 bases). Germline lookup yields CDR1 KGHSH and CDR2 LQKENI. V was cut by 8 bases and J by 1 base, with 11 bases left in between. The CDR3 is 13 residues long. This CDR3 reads CASAQGANTEAFF. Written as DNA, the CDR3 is TGTGCCAGCGCTCAGGGCGCGAACACTGAAGCTTTCTTT.